Listed here are 2 T cell receptor beta chains from one sample, sequenced in a study of cytomegalovirus exposure and HLA in healthy donors. In the PCR, 60 Vbeta and 13 Jbeta primers were used. Sequencing used immunoSEQ multiplex PCR; TCRdb keeps in-frame clones, though not all of them. The sample carries 140,000 or so clones, 75% to 85% recorded once. The material sequenced was PBMCs. Receptors originate from a woman aged 18-35 years in good health and CMV-seropositive.

In this sample, this clone turned up once. DNA of the CDR3: TGTGCCAGCAGGCCGGGACTTATCACAGATACGCAGTATTTT. Translation gives CASRPGLITDTQYF. The chain is built from TRBV6-1 and TRBJ2-3; maybe TRBD2 (6 bases). The CDR3 contains 14 residues. Trimming cost V 6 bases and J 2 bases, with 12 bases left between them. Germline assignment: CDR1 MNHNS and CDR2 SASEGT.

The chain joins TRBV5-4 to TRBJ1-1, with D maybe TRBD1 (5 bases). Germline V gene lookup returns CDR1 SGHNT and CDR2 YYREEE (reference sequence). This CDR3 contains 15 residues. Trimming stripped 2 bases from V and 2 bases from J, with 13 bases between. CDR3 in amino acids: CASSFKQGYNTEAFF. The CDR3 DNA reads TGTGCCAGCAGCTTCAAGCAGGGCTACAACACTGAAGCTTTCTTT.